This T cell receptor (beta chain) comes out of a study of control samples from healthy donors and cancer patients. This table comes from immunoSEQ multiplex PCR, and its TCRdb copy is limited to in-frame clones, with some not included. The table includes 100,000 to 150,000 clones, over 75% detected once. This clone came up once. Sequencing input: blood. This clonotype was obtained from a man in his forties in good health.

CDR3 loop: CASSLYLSMQFF. The CDR3 nucleotides read TGTGCCAGCAGTTTATATCTGTCTATGCAGTTCTTC. The J gene is TRBJ2-1, the V gene TRBV28; D ambiguous. This CDR3 region has 12 residues. Trimming left V 1 base short and J 12 bases short, with 10 bases between. In germline, CDR1 is MDHEN, CDR2 SYDVKM. Supplemented by reference TRBV28 and TRBJ2-1, the full variable domain reads DVKVTQSSRYLVKRTGEKVFLECVQDMDHENMFWYRQDPGLGLRLIYFSYDVKMKEKGDIPEGYSVSREKKERFSLILESASTNQTSMYLCASSLYLSMQFFGPGTRLTVL.